This paragraph reports one T cell receptor beta chain. The sample is drawn from a study of blood T cell repertoires in COVID-19. Study overall: Italy, Spain and the United States were the sources of the convalescent and acute COVID-19 samples.

V shed 5 bases, J shed 6 bases, and the junction held 10 bases outside the gene matches. Germline CDR1 SGHTA, CDR2 FQGNSA. This CDR3 is built from 16 residues. Per the study methods: Estimated nucleated cell counts came from reference gene primer amplification. Assay used: immunoSEQ multiplex PCR; TCRdb lists only in-frame clones, some missing. V and J calls and clone size come straight from that table; D and trimming were deduced from the DNA. This table holds approximately 230,000 clones, 70% to 85% found once. This clonotype was sampled from a man in his forties who had recovered from COVID-19. J is TRBJ2-7 and V is TRBV7-2, with TRBD2 identical over 13 bases. The sample comprised PBMCs or T cells enriched from blood (not recorded which). CDR3: CASSQRTSGRPLEQYF. The DNA of the CDR3 is TGTGCCAGCAGCCAAAGGACTAGCGGGAGACCCCTCGAGCAGTACTTC. Full variable domain (outside the CDR3, taken from reference TRBV7-2 and TRBJ2-7): GAGVSQSPSNKVTEKGKDVELRCDPISGHTALYWYRQSLGQGLEFLIYFQGNSAPDKSGLPSDRFSAERTGGSVSTLTIQRTQQEDSAVYLCASSQRTSGRPLEQYFGPGTRLTVT.